The next 9 T cell receptor beta chains were all read from a single sample in a study of Graves' ophthalmopathy and Graves' hyperthyroidism. For repertoire sequencing, the TCR beta CDR3 regions were amplified from RNA transcripts. HTBI primers were employed in first-round RT-PCR, then a second-round multiplex PCR followed. TCRdb passed the multiplex PCR reads through MiXCR, listing each CDR3 protein once. In the table there are some 350,000 distinct CDR3 sequences, about 18% of which are singletons. The sample taken for sequencing was peripheral blood. Source of these receptors: an adult woman with stable Graves' hyperthyroidism.

This clonotype was detected ten times or more. The chain has TRBV7-8 and TRBJ2-7, with D possibly being TRBD1 (5 bases). Trimming left V 0 bases short and J 6 bases short, with 15 bases between. The length of the CDR3 is 15 residues. The V gene's germline CDR1 is SGHVS and CDR2 FQNEAQ. The CDR3 is CASSLARALGREQYF. The DNA of the CDR3 is TGTGCCAGCAGCTTAGCCAGGGCCCTGGGGCGCGAGCAGTACTTC.

The table lists this clonotype with many counts. V and J are TRBV5-1 and TRBJ2-7; D gene uncertain. Germline CDR1 SGHRS, CDR2 YFSETQ. The length of the CDR3 is 15 residues. With 0 bases removed from V and 5 bases from J, the gap between germline ends came to 15 bases. CDR3 in amino acids: CASSLASRFLDEQYF. For the CDR3, the DNA is TGCGCCAGCAGCTTGGCGTCGCGGTTCCTCGACGAGCAGTACTTC.

The table lists this clonotype with many counts. J is TRBJ2-2 and V is TRBV10-3; D unresolved. The CDR3 contains 13 residues. V was cut by 3 bases and J by 3 bases, with 5 bases left in between. Per germline, CDR1 ENHRY and CDR2 SYGVKD. The CDR3: CAISEKDTGELFF. The CDR3 DNA is TGTGCCATCAGTGAAAAGGACACCGGGGAGCTGTTTTTT.

This clonotype occurred many times. The chain joins TRBV28 to TRBJ1-2, with D unclear. With 3 bases removed from V and 3 bases from J, the gap between germline ends came to 5 bases. The CDR3 covers 12 residues. Germline CDR1 and CDR2: MDHEN and SYDVKM. The CDR3 protein is CASSFLDYGYTF. Written as DNA, the CDR3 is TGTGCCAGCAGTTTTTTGGACTATGGCTACACCTTC.

The chain links TRBV10-3 to TRBJ1-2, with 9 nucleotides matching TRBD1. The CDR3 has 16 residues. The ends lost 3 bases at V and 3 bases at J; junction bases unmatched: 8. The germline gives CDR1 ENHRY, CDR2 SYGVKD. Here the CDR3 DNA reads TGTGCCATCAGTGATGTTTACAGGGGGCGCGACTATGGCTACACCTTC. Protein product: CAISDVYRGRDYGYTF.

This clonotype appeared many times. The chain recombines TRBV28 with TRBJ2-5, with D hard to call. Germline assignment: CDR1 MDHEN and CDR2 SYDVKM. The CDR3 runs 12 residues. Trimming took off 4 bases at V and 8 bases at J, with 11 bases between the two ends. The CDR3 DNA reads as TGTGCCAGCAGTTCAGCGCCCCCAACCCAGTACTTC. Its translation: CASSSAPPTQYF.

The table lists this clonotype with many counts. The chain employs TRBV7-8 and TRBJ1-2; D remains ambiguous. The germline V and J ends were trimmed by 5 bases and 5 bases, with 15 bases remaining between them. CDR1 and CDR2 from the germline V gene are SGHVS and FQNEAQ. The CDR3 has 14 amino acids. The CDR3 nucleotides read TGTGCCAGCAGCCCAGGTGGGAAGACGTATGGCTACACCTTC. It specifies CASSPGGKTYGYTF.

This clonotype was found many times. V gene TRBV5-1 combines with J gene TRBJ1-2; 9 bases are shared with TRBD1. This CDR3 spans 13 amino acids. V shed 4 bases, J shed 8 bases, and the junction held 6 bases outside the gene matches. CDR1 and CDR2 (germline): SGHRS, YFSETQ. CDR3 nucleotides: TGCGCCAGCAGCGCCGGGACAGGGCAAGGCTACACCTTC. Translation: CASSAGTGQGYTF.

The table lists this clonotype with a count of one. The V and J genes are TRBV5-1 and TRBJ2-7; D gene uncertain. The CDR3 contains 13 residues. The germline CDR1 and CDR2 sequences are SGHRS and YFSETQ. CDR3 residues: CASSLGVSYEQYV. CDR3 bases: TGCGCCAGCAGCTTGGGTGTCAGCTACGAGCAGTACGTA.